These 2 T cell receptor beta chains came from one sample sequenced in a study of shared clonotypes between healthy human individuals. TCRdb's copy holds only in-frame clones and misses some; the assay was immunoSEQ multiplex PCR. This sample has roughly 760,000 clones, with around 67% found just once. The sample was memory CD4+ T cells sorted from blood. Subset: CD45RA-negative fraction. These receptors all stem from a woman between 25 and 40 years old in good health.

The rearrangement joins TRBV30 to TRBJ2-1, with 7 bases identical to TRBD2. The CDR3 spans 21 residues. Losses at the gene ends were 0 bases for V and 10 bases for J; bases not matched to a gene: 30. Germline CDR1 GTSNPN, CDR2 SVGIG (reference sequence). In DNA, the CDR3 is TGTGCCTGGAGTGTCAAGGTCGGCTCGTCTGGTATACGCGGGAGCAGACAAGAGCAGTTCTTC. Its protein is CAWSVKVGSSGIRGSRQEQFF.

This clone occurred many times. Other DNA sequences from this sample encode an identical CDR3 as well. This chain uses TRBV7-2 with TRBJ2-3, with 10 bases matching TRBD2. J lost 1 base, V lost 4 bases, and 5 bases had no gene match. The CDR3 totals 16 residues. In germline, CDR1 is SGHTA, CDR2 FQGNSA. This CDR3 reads CASSWAGTSGTDTQYF. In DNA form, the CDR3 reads TGTGCCAGCAGCTGGGCCGGGACTAGCGGCACAGATACGCAGTATTTT.